Listed below are T cell receptor beta chains from one sample, sequenced in a study of blood T cell repertoires in COVID-19. Using immunoSEQ multiplex PCR, the repertoire was profiled, and TCRdb retains in-frame clones only, with some absent. The repertoire holds a few hundred thousand clones, around 88% seen once, with about 4.6% in the top ten. The sequencing input was PBMCs or T cells enriched from blood (not recorded which). All receptors come from a woman aged 25-40 years who had been exposed to COVID-19. CDR3s include the opening cysteine and the closing phenylalanine or tryptophan. D genes are given only for firm matches. Size tells how often a clone was seen (once, few, many) or the class of an expanded clone, and some rows leave it out.

D gene,clone size,J gene,V gene,CDR3 DNA,CDR3 protein
NA,once,TRBJ1-1,TRBV11-2,TGTGCCAGCAGCCGGGACACCCTAGGCGCTTTCTTT,CASSRDTLGAFF
TRBD2,NA,TRBJ2-1,TRBV25-1,TGTGCCAGCAGCCTGGGGACTAGCGGGGGTGAGCAGTTCTTC,CASSLGTSGGEQFF
NA,NA,TRBJ2-3,TRBV29-1,TGCAGCGTTTCTTACTCTGGTACGCAGTATTTT,CSVSYSGTQYF
TRBD2,NA,TRBJ2-3,TRBV19,TGTGCCAGTGGCCCGGGACTAGCGTCCACAGATACGCAGTATTTT,CASGPGLASTDTQYF
TRBD1,NA,TRBJ1-5,TRBV19,TGTGCCAGTAGTATCAAACAGGGGTCAGGTCAGCCCCAGCATTTT,CASSIKQGSGQPQHF
NA,NA,TRBJ1-4,TRBV5-6,TGTGCCAGCAGCTTAATCGTGGAGAGGGAGGAAAAACTGTTTTTT,CASSLIVEREEKLFF
NA,NA,TRBJ1-1,TRBV18,TGTGCCAGCTCACCATCCGGGATGAACACTGAAGCTTTCTTT,CASSPSGMNTEAFF
TRBD1,NA,TRBJ2-2,TRBV7-9,TGTGCCAGCAGCTTAAGTGGCGGGGACAGGGAGCTCCACACCGGGGAGCTGTTTTTT,CASSLSGGDRELHTGELFF
NA,NA,TRBJ1-2,TRBV6-5,TGTGCCAGCAGTTACTCCCTGCAGGGGTCAAACTATGGCTACACCTTC,CASSYSLQGSNYGYTF
NA,few,TRBJ1-2,TRBV3-1/TRBV3-2,TGTGCCAGCAGCCAAGAAGTTGGCGGCTTAGCTGGCTACACCTTC,CASSQEVGGLAGYTF
TRBD1,NA,TRBJ1-5,TRBV27,TGTGCCGGCAGATCACAGGGGAGCAATCAGCCCCAGCATTTT,CAGRSQGSNQPQHF
TRBD1,once,TRBJ1-1,TRBV6-5,TGTGCCAGCAGTTACTCGATGGCAGGGGGCTACACTGAAGCTTTCTTT,CASSYSMAGGYTEAFF
TRBD1,NA,TRBJ1-4,TRBV2,TGTGCCAGCAGTCCGGGACAGGGGGTAGATAATGAAAAACTGTTTTTT,CASSPGQGVDNEKLFF
NA,NA,TRBJ2-7,TRBV27,TGTGCCAGCAGTCCACTGACAGCCTACGAGCAGTACTTC,CASSPLTAYEQYF